The 20 T cell receptor beta chains below come from one sample, sequenced in a study of T cell changes during pregnancy in multiple sclerosis. Produced via immunoSEQ multiplex PCR; TCRdb's table is partial and in-frame only. The sample consists of roughly 80,000 clones, 85% to 95% of them appearing once. Here the sequenced sample was peripheral blood, taken after pregnancy. The origin of the receptors is a female donor in good health, enrolled as a control in a pregnancy study.

This clone appeared a single time. The chain employs TRBV27 and TRBJ2-1; 7 nucleotides line up with TRBD2. Germline CDR1 is MNHEY and CDR2 is SMNVEV (reference sequence). CDR3 length equals 15 residues. The J segment lost 0 bases and the V segment lost 3 bases, leaving 2 bases of the junction unmatched. CDR3 nucleotide sequence: TGTGCCAGCAGTTTTGTAGCGGGCTCCTACAATGAGCAGTTCTTC. Translated: CASSFVAGSYNEQFF.

The V and J genes are TRBV4-1 and TRBJ2-5; 12 positions match TRBD2. CDR1 MGHRA and CDR2 YSYEKL come from the germline V gene. This CDR3 is built from 15 residues. Unmatched junction bases numbered 4, after V lost 3 bases and J lost 5 bases. The CDR3 DNA reads as TGCGCCAGCAGCCACCGGACTAGCGGGGATGAGACCCAGTACTTC. It yields the protein CASSHRTSGDETQYF.

The chain employs TRBV7-8 and TRBJ2-1, with D tentatively TRBD2 (5 bases). Trimming stripped 2 bases from V and 4 bases from J, with 18 bases between. Germline V CDR1 and CDR2: SGHVS, FQNEAQ. This CDR3 spans 17 amino acids. The CDR3 protein is CASSLSRGGLPYNEQFF. The CDR3, as DNA: TGTGCCAGCAGCTTAAGCCGGGGTGGCCTACCGTACAATGAGCAGTTCTTC. Drawing the rest from reference TRBV7-8 and TRBJ2-1, the complete variable domain is GAGVSQSPRYKVAKRGQDVALRCDPISGHVSLFWYQQALGQGPEFLTYFQNEAQLDKSGLPSDRFFAERPEGSVSTLKIQRTQQEDSAVYLCASSLSRGGLPYNEQFFGPGTRLTVL.

The V call is TRBV29-1, the J call TRBJ1-2; tentative D call: TRBD1 (5 bases). The CDR3 is made up of 14 amino acids. Germline V lookup: CDR1 SQVTM, CDR2 ANQGSEA. V was clipped by 6 bases and J by 2 bases, with 16 bases between them. Written as DNA, the CDR3 is TGCAGCGTAAATTATCAGGGCTCCAACTATGGCTACACCTTC. It codes for CSVNYQGSNYGYTF. Full variable domain (outside the CDR3, taken from reference TRBV29-1 and TRBJ1-2): SAVISQKPSRDICQRGTSLTIQCQVDSQVTMMFWYRQQPGQSLTLIATANQGSEATYESGFVIDKFPISRPNLTFSTLTVSNMSPEDSSIYLCSVNYQGSNYGYTFGSGTRLTVV.

This rearrangement joins TRBV7-9 to TRBJ1-1; D ambiguous. Germline loops: CDR1 SEHNR, CDR2 FQNEAQ (reference sequence). Trimming cost V 7 bases and J 1 base, with 10 bases left between them. CDR3 length: 13 amino acids. The CDR3 DNA follows: TGTGCCAGCACCGTTACATCGAACACTGAAGCTTTCTTT. Translation: CASTVTSNTEAFF.

The chain employs TRBV27 and TRBJ2-2, with 8 nucleotides matching TRBD2. This CDR3 comprises 14 residues. Germline lookup yields CDR1 MNHEY and CDR2 SMNVEV (reference sequence). J was trimmed by 3 bases and V by 8 bases; bases with no gene match: 5. In DNA, the CDR3 is TGTGCCAGCTCCGGACTAGCCTACACCGGGGAGCTGTTTTTT. This sequence encodes CASSGLAYTGELFF.

The CDR3 reads CASSRSLQANTEAFF. Written as DNA, the CDR3 is TGTGCCAGCAGCCGCTCCCTACAGGCGAACACTGAAGCTTTCTTT. This chain uses TRBV4-2 with TRBJ1-1, with D possibly being TRBD1 (5 bases). The CDR3 is made up of 15 amino acids. Germline V gene sequence: CDR1 LGHNA, CDR2 YNFKEQ. V dropped 4 bases and J dropped 1 base, with 13 bases sitting between them.

The chain combines TRBV7-2 with TRBJ2-7, with a tentative D call TRBD1 (5 bases). The CDR3 totals 14 residues. Germline CDR1 is SGHTA and CDR2 is FQGNSA. V was pared by 6 bases and J by 1 base, with 13 bases between. The CDR3: CASSSTPGSYEQYF. In DNA form, the CDR3 reads TGTGCCAGCAGTTCCACTCCAGGGTCCTACGAGCAGTACTTC.

The gene calls are TRBV7-3 and TRBJ1-6; D unclear. V was pared by 5 bases and J by 11 bases, with 19 bases between. The CDR3 runs to 15 residues. Per germline, CDR1 SGHTA and CDR2 FQGTGA. The DNA for the CDR3 is TGTGCCAGCAGCCCCTGTGGCGGGATCCCGCCACCCCTCCACTTT. Translation gives CASSPCGGIPPPLHF.

The genes are TRBV29-1 and TRBJ1-5; D gene ambiguous. Germline V gene data show CDR1 as SQVTM and CDR2 as ANQGSEA. V was pared by 5 bases and J by 0 bases, with 5 bases between. The CDR3 covers 12 residues. CDR3 sequence reads: CSVRGSNQPQHF. CDR3 DNA sequence: TGCAGCGTTCGGGGTAGCAATCAGCCCCAGCATTTT.

The chain combines TRBV19 with TRBJ2-1, with D possibly matching TRBD2 (6 bases). The CDR3 is 15 amino acids. V shed 4 bases and J shed 5 bases, with 15 bases lying between them. The V gene's germline CDR1 is LNHDA and CDR2 SQIVND (reference sequence). In DNA form, the CDR3 reads TGTGCCAGTAGTAGACAAGCGGGTTCCGACAATGAGCAGTTCTTC. It translates to CASSRQAGSDNEQFF. Combining the CDR3 with reference TRBV19 and TRBJ2-1 gives the whole variable domain DGGITQSPKYLFRKEGQNVTLSCEQNLNHDAMYWYRQDPGQGLRLIYYSQIVNDFQKGDIAEGYSVSREKKESFPLTVTSAQKNPTAFYLCASSRQAGSDNEQFFGPGTRLTVL.

The J gene is TRBJ2-6, the V gene TRBV5-1; D gene uncertain. The germline CDR1 and CDR2 sequences are SGHRS and YFSETQ. This CDR3 region has 18 residues. Trimming took 0 bases from V and 0 from J, leaving 13 bases between them. CDR3 loop: CASSLVPVTSSGANVLTF. The CDR3 region has the DNA TGCGCCAGCAGCTTGGTTCCGGTTACGAGCTCTGGGGCCAACGTCCTGACTTTC.

The V call is TRBV7-6, the J call TRBJ2-7; tentative D call: TRBD2 (6 bases). CDR1 is SGHVS and CDR2 is FNYEAQ in the germline V gene. V lost 4 bases, J lost 7 bases, and 17 bases lay in between. This CDR3 spans 14 amino acids. CDR3 in amino acids: CASSSTGTAGEQYF. For the CDR3, the DNA is TGTGCCAGCAGCTCTACCGGGACCGCGGGGGAGCAGTACTTC.

This chain connects TRBV6-1 to TRBJ1-6; no clear D. The CDR3 has 14 residues. The V end was cut by 1 base, the J end by 10 bases, with 11 bases between. The germline V gene encodes CDR1 MNHNS and CDR2 SASEGT. The DNA of the CDR3 is TGTGCCAGCAGTGAAGGGCTAGGAAGGTCACCCCTCCACTTT. Protein: CASSEGLGRSPLHF.

This clone came up once. The rearrangement joins TRBV28 to TRBJ2-2, with D possibly being TRBD1 (6 bases). This CDR3 region has 13 residues. The germline CDR1 and CDR2 sequences are MDHEN and SYDVKM. V was trimmed by 6 bases and J by 3 bases, leaving 8 bases between them. CDR3 sequence reads: CASRNRDTGELFF. In DNA form, the CDR3 reads TGTGCCAGCAGGAACAGGGACACCGGGGAGCTGTTTTTT.

The gene calls are TRBV4-3 and TRBJ2-1; D possibly corresponds to TRBD1 (5 bases). Germline assignment: CDR1 LGHNA and CDR2 YSLEER. The V gene lost 4 bases and the J gene lost 3 bases, with 16 bases spanning the gap. The CDR3 totals 16 residues. As DNA, the CDR3 is TGCGCCAGCAGCCTCCGATTTCAGGGTGTCTACAATGAGCAGTTCTTC. Translating it yields CASSLRFQGVYNEQFF.

Remarks on this clone: The germline gene is not matched at one end of the junction; a read error may be the cause. J is TRBJ1-4 and V is TRBV7-7; 9 bases are a match to TRBD1. The CDR3 is 15 residues long. Germline CDR1 and CDR2: SSHAT and FNYEAQ (reference sequence). CDR3 loop: CASSRGQGPGEKLFF. The CDR3 nucleotides are TGTGCTAGCAGCCGCGGACAGGGGCCAGGTGAAAAACTGTTTTTT.

The genes are TRBV5-6 and TRBJ1-4; 8 nucleotides match TRBD1. CDR3 size: 18 residues. The germline V gene encodes CDR1 SGHDT and CDR2 YYEEEE. The V gene end was trimmed by 3 bases and the J gene end by 6 bases; junction bases not matched to a gene: 16. CDR3 protein: CASSSPVMPGGEDEKLFF. CDR3 in DNA: TGTGCCAGCAGCTCGCCGGTAATGCCAGGGGGCGAGGATGAAAAACTGTTTTTT.

The V call is TRBV6-1, the J call TRBJ1-1; 9 bases are shared with TRBD1. CDR1 is MNHNS, CDR2 SASEGT, per germline. This CDR3 contains 17 residues. J lost 5 bases, V lost 1 base, and 11 bases had no gene match. The CDR3 loop reads CASSEGQGGFFTTEAFF. CDR3 nucleotides: TGTGCCAGCAGTGAAGGACAGGGGGGTTTTTTTACGACTGAAGCTTTCTTT.

CDR3 loop: CASSSYQEYGYTF. Here the CDR3 DNA reads TGTGCCAGCAGTTCCTATCAAGAGTATGGCTACACCTTC. V is TRBV28 and J is TRBJ1-2; D gene uncertain. The V end was cut by 4 bases, the J end by 5 bases, with 11 bases between. CDR1 MDHEN and CDR2 SYDVKM come from the germline V gene. The length of the CDR3 is 13 residues.